Shown below are 20 T cell receptor beta chains from a single sample sequenced in a study of OX40 agonist ivuxolimab in advanced cancers. Data came from immunoSEQ multiplex PCR; TCRdb stores just in-frame clones and leaves some out. The sample has about 93,000 clones, 90% to 95% seen once. Sample: CD4+ or CD8+ T cells sorted from blood, taken in a trial of the OX40 agonist ivuxolimab. Every receptor here comes from an adult with an advanced solid tumor such as melanoma, head and neck, liver or kidney cancer.

The V and J genes are TRBV7-8 and TRBJ2-7; a weak D match, TRBD2 (6 bases). This CDR3 comprises 14 residues. Germline V gene lookup returns CDR1 SGHVS and CDR2 FQNEAQ. V dropped 5 bases and J dropped 5 bases, with 16 bases sitting between them. The CDR3 sequence: CASSTTRARDEQYF. The CDR3 bases are TGTGCCAGCAGCACGACTAGAGCCCGCGACGAGCAGTACTTC.

CDR3 region: CASSGSETEPLDGYTF. The CDR3 DNA sequence: TGTGCCAGCAGTGGCTCTGAAACAGAACCGTTGGATGGCTACACCTTC. V gene TRBV25-1 combines with J gene TRBJ1-2; no definite D call. Germline assignment: CDR1 MGHDK and CDR2 SYGVNS. V lost 4 bases and J 6 bases, leaving 21 bases between the germline ends. The CDR3 consists of 16 residues.

This clone is a singleton in its sample. V is TRBV30 and J is TRBJ2-1, with a possible D match to TRBD2 (5 bases). Trimming shortened V by 2 bases and J by 4 bases, and 18 bases separated the two germline ends. CDR1 is GTSNPN and CDR2 is SVGIG in the germline V gene (reference sequence). This CDR3 region has 16 residues. The CDR3 loop is CAWSLTRDYLYNEQFF. The DNA of the CDR3 is TGTGCCTGGAGTCTAACTAGGGATTACCTATACAATGAGCAGTTCTTC.

V usage is TRBV6-1 and J usage is TRBJ1-6; 7 nucleotides agree with TRBD1. The CDR3 has 11 amino acids. V shed 10 bases and J 15 bases; nucleotides not matched to a gene: 9. The germline CDR1 and CDR2 sequences are MNHNS and SASEGT. The CDR3 is CAMRQGAILHF. Here the CDR3 DNA reads TGTGCCATGCGACAGGGAGCCATCCTCCACTTT.

The count of this clone is one. This chain uses TRBV5-8 with TRBJ1-5, with D unclear. Germline V gene sequence: CDR1 SGHTS, CDR2 YDEGEE. V was shortened by 2 bases and J by 0 bases, with 3 bases between the two germline ends. CDR3 size: 13 residues. The CDR3 DNA follows: TGTGCCAGCAGCTTAGGTAGCAATCAGCCCCAGCATTTT. Translating gives CASSLGSNQPQHF.

This chain connects TRBV7-9 to TRBJ1-4; 7 bases agree with TRBD1. Looked up from germline, CDR1 is SEHNR and CDR2 is FQNEAQ (reference sequence). This CDR3 has 14 amino acids. V trimming: 5 bases; J trimming: 8 bases; junction bases outside the gene matches: 8. The CDR3 coding sequence is TGTGCCAGCAGCCCGACAGGGCGAGTCGAAAAACTGTTTTTT. It is translated as CASSPTGRVEKLFF.

The rearrangement joins TRBV30 to TRBJ1-2; D is possibly TRBD1 (5 bases). The length of the CDR3 is 13 residues. Germline loops: CDR1 GTSNPN, CDR2 SVGIG (reference sequence). The V and J ends lost 3 bases and 4 bases respectively, with 12 bases between them. The CDR3 sequence: CAWSLGGGYGYTF. CDR3 DNA: TGTGCCTGGAGCCTGGGGGGTGGCTATGGCTACACCTTC.

This chain joins TRBV6-1 and TRBJ1-2, with a weak D call TRBD1 (5 bases). CDR3 length: 15 residues. Deletions cut 2 bases from V and 1 base from J, with 11 bases between. Germline CDR1 is MNHNS and CDR2 is SASEGT. In DNA form, the CDR3 reads TGTGCCAGCAGTGAATGGCCCGGGGGTAACTATGGCTACACCTTC. It translates to CASSEWPGGNYGYTF.

This rearrangement joins TRBV27 to TRBJ2-2; D uncertain. V was trimmed by 2 bases and J by 6 bases, leaving 7 bases between them. CDR3 length: 13 amino acids. The germline gives CDR1 MNHEY, CDR2 SMNVEV (reference sequence). CDR3 in amino acids: CASSLSQPGELFF. The CDR3 DNA follows: TGTGCCAGCAGTTTAAGTCAACCCGGGGAGCTGTTTTTT.

The rearrangement joins TRBV13 to TRBJ2-7, with D unresolved. Germline-derived CDR1 and CDR2 are PRHDT and FYEKMQ (reference sequence). CDR3 size: 12 residues. Trimming stripped 0 bases from V and 5 bases from J, with 5 bases between. The CDR3 sequence: CASSLGRDEQYF. The CDR3 coding sequence is TGTGCCAGCAGCTTAGGTCGGGACGAGCAGTACTTC.

This chain links TRBV18 with TRBJ1-2; D possibly corresponds to TRBD1 (6 bases). V shed 3 bases and J shed 1 base, with 12 bases lying between them. Germline lookup yields CDR1 KGHSH and CDR2 LQKENI. The CDR3 extends over 15 amino acids. The CDR3 protein is CASSPSQGSNYGYTF. The CDR3 nucleotides are TGTGCCAGCTCACCTTCACAGGGCAGTAACTATGGCTACACCTTC.

V is TRBV6-5 and J is TRBJ2-3; D gene unclear. Germline V gene data show CDR1 as MNHEY and CDR2 as SVGAGI. Trimming removed 4 bases from V and 0 bases from J, with 8 bases in between. The CDR3 extends over 14 amino acids. The CDR3 region is CASSFQTSTDTQYF. Written as DNA, the CDR3 is TGTGCCAGCAGTTTCCAGACTAGCACAGATACGCAGTATTTT.

The rearrangement links TRBV19 to TRBJ2-1; maybe TRBD2 (5 bases). Trimming took off 6 bases at V and 8 bases at J, with 20 bases between the two ends. Germline V gene lookup returns CDR1 LNHDA and CDR2 SQIVND (reference sequence). CDR3 length equals 15 residues. The CDR3 sequence: CASRIEGLGVDEQFF. In DNA form, the CDR3 reads TGTGCCAGTAGAATTGAGGGTCTGGGTGTCGATGAGCAGTTCTTC.

This clone occurred a few times. This chain connects TRBV19 to TRBJ2-2; D is uncertain. Trimming took off 6 bases at V and 5 bases at J, with 10 bases between the two ends. The CDR3 loop spans 13 amino acids. Germline loops: CDR1 LNHDA, CDR2 SQIVND (reference sequence). The CDR3 coding sequence is TGTGCCAGTAGCATGAGATTTACCGGGGAGCTGTTTTTT. Translating gives CASSMRFTGELFF.

This chain connects TRBV9 to TRBJ1-5; D is uncertain. V gave up 1 base and J gave up 9 bases, with 14 bases separating them. There are 14 residues in the CDR3. Germline V gives CDR1 SGDLS, CDR2 YYNGEE. CDR3 nucleotides: TGTGCCAGCAGCGTAACCGGCGGCCCATGGCCCCAGCATTTT. It is translated as CASSVTGGPWPQHF.

The gene calls are TRBV15 and TRBJ2-1, with 9 positions matching TRBD1. From germline, CDR1 is LNHNV and CDR2 YYDKDF (reference sequence). J gave up 12 bases and V 3 bases, and 9 bases lay outside the gene matches. The CDR3 spans 14 residues. The CDR3 loop reads CATSRRTGEVVQFF. The CDR3 DNA follows: TGTGCCACCAGCAGGAGGACAGGGGAGGTGGTGCAGTTCTTC.

The V and J genes are TRBV15 and TRBJ1-1; D possibly corresponds to TRBD1 (5 bases). This CDR3 is built from 16 residues. CDR1 LNHNV and CDR2 YYDKDF come from the germline V gene (reference sequence). The V end was cut by 0 bases, the J end by 1 base, with 12 bases between. CDR3: CATSRDLGEGNTEAFF. The CDR3 DNA reads as TGTGCCACCAGCAGAGATCTGGGGGAGGGGAACACTGAAGCTTTCTTT. Full variable domain (remainder filled in from reference TRBV15 and TRBJ1-1): DAMVIQNPRYQVTQFGKPVTLSCSQTLNHNVMYWYQQKSSQAPKLLFHYYDKDFNNEADTPDNFQSRRPNTSFCFLDIRSPGLGDTAMYLCATSRDLGEGNTEAFFGQGTRLTVV.

The rearrangement joins TRBV27 to TRBJ2-2; D not certain. The CDR3 consists of 13 residues. The V gene's germline CDR1 is MNHEY and CDR2 SMNVEV (reference sequence). V was shortened by 3 bases and J by 6 bases, with 8 bases between the two germline ends. The CDR3 spells CASSFNAPGELFF. The CDR3 DNA reads TGTGCCAGCAGTTTTAATGCACCCGGGGAGCTGTTTTTT.

The CDR3 DNA follows: TGTGCCAGCAGTTTGGGTAGAAGTTATCAAGAGACCCAGTACTTC. Its protein product is CASSLGRSYQETQYF. This sequence joins TRBV27 and TRBJ2-5; D gene ambiguous. Trimming cost V 3 bases and J 2 bases, with 13 bases left between them. This CDR3 has 15 amino acids. Germline V lookup: CDR1 MNHEY, CDR2 SMNVEV (reference sequence).

The chain is built from TRBV7-2 and TRBJ1-1, with unresolved D. This CDR3 comprises 12 residues. The V and J ends lost 2 bases and 11 bases respectively, with 12 bases between them. Germline CDR1 reads SGHTA; CDR2 reads FQGNSA. In DNA form, the CDR3 reads TGTGCCAGCAGCTTAAGTATGCGTGGGGCTTTCTTT. It encodes CASSLSMRGAFF. Supplemented by reference TRBV7-2 and TRBJ1-1, the full variable domain reads GAGVSQSPSNKVTEKGKDVELRCDPISGHTALYWYRQSLGQGLEFLIYFQGNSAPDKSGLPSDRFSAERTGGSVSTLTIQRTQQEDSAVYLCASSLSMRGAFFGQGTRLTVV.